The rows below give T cell receptor beta chains drawn from one sample of a study of blood T cell repertoires in COVID-19. Sequencing used immunoSEQ multiplex PCR; TCRdb keeps in-frame clones, though not all of them. The sample holds about 270,000 clones, around 86% seen once. Specimen: peripheral blood. These receptors were obtained from a man aged 35-49 years with active or convalescent COVID-19. Each CDR3 is given with its conserved first and last residue. D genes are given only for firm matches. Where a row states a size, it is once, few, many or the class of an expanded clone; other rows omit it.

V gene	J gene	D gene	clone size	CDR3 protein	CDR3 DNA
TRBV6-5	TRBJ1-5	NA	few	CASSYAGDQPQHF	TGTGCCAGCAGTTACGCAGGGGACCAGCCCCAGCATTTT
TRBV23-1	TRBJ2-1	TRBD2	NA	CASSQLGGRVSYNEQFF	TGCGCCAGCAGTCAATTAGGCGGGAGGGTATCCTACAATGAGCAGTTCTTC
TRBV7-9	TRBJ2-1	NA	NA	CASSHPIRYNEQFF	TGTGCCAGCAGCCACCCGATACGGTACAATGAGCAGTTCTTC
TRBV12-3/TRBV12-4	TRBJ2-7	NA	NA	CASSYNYEQYF	TGTGCCAGCAGTTACAACTACGAGCAGTACTTC
TRBV24-1	TRBJ2-7	NA	NA	CATSDYNYEQYF	TGTGCCACCAGTGATTACAACTACGAGCAGTACTTC
TRBV10-3	TRBJ1-1	NA	few	CAISPSNTEAFF	TGTGCCATCAGTCCGTCGAACACTGAAGCTTTCTTT
TRBV4-1	TRBJ2-5	NA	NA	CASSQLDRGETQYF	TGCGCCAGCAGCCAGCTGGACCGGGGAGAGACCCAGTACTTC
TRBV30	TRBJ2-2	NA	NA	CAWGLGFPGELFF	TGTGCCTGGGGCCTAGGATTCCCCGGGGAGCTGTTTTTT
TRBV13	TRBJ1-1	NA	NA	CASSYPRRYTEAFF	TGTGCCAGCAGCTATCCCCGGCGGTATACTGAAGCTTTCTTT
TRBV4-2	TRBJ2-5	TRBD1	few	CASSQDRGQTQYF	TGTGCCAGCAGCCAAGACAGGGGGCAGACCCAGTACTTC
TRBV5-1	TRBJ2-3	TRBD2	NA	CASSLEWRGGDTQYF	TGCGCCAGCAGCTTGGAATGGCGGGGGGGAGATACGCAGTATTTT
TRBV9	TRBJ2-1	NA	NA	CASSVATSYNEQFF	TGTGCCAGCAGCGTAGCTACGTCCTACAATGAGCAGTTCTTC
TRBV6-5	TRBJ1-5	NA	NA	CASSTERGGQPQHF	TGTGCCAGCAGTACCGAGCGGGGAGGGCAGCCCCAGCATTTT
TRBV19	TRBJ1-5	NA	NA	CASSIAPRPGQPQHF	TGTGCCAGTAGTATAGCCCCGCGGCCGGGGCAGCCCCAGCATTTT
TRBV5-1	TRBJ2-7	NA	once	CASSLLQGTEQYF	TGCGCCAGCAGCTTACTACAGGGTACCGAGCAGTACTTC
TRBV5-1	TRBJ2-7	NA	NA	CASSLFSGGYEQYF	TGCGCCAGCAGCTTGTTTTCAGGGGGGTACGAGCAGTACTTC
TRBV28	TRBJ1-6	NA	NA	CASTTLEGGLGGSPLHF	TGTGCCAGCACTACCCTGGAGGGGGGGCTGGGCGGTTCACCCCTCCACTTT
TRBV12-5	TRBJ2-5	NA	NA	CASGLVTGRRTGTQYF	TGTGCTAGTGGTTTGGTAACGGGGAGGAGAACTGGGACCCAGTACTTC
TRBV7-6	TRBJ1-1	NA	NA	CASSLGAGLNTEAFF	TGTGCCAGCAGCTTAGGGGCGGGCCTGAACACTGAAGCTTTCTTT
TRBV30	TRBJ1-6	TRBD1	NA	CAWSPDRVNSPLHF	TGTGCCTGGAGCCCGGACAGGGTTAATTCACCCCTCCACTTT
TRBV29-1	TRBJ2-1	NA	NA	CSVERSSTMDEQFF	TGCAGCGTTGAACGGAGCTCTACAATGGATGAGCAGTTCTTC
TRBV25-1	TRBJ2-5	NA	NA	CASSEYSGETQYF	TGTGCCAGCAGTGAATACAGCGGGGAGACCCAGTACTTC
TRBV28	TRBJ1-3	TRBD1	NA	CASQQGFAGNTIYF	TGTGCCAGCCAACAGGGGTTCGCCGGAAACACCATATATTTT
TRBV29-1	TRBJ1-4	NA	NA	CSVVREANEKLFF	TGCAGCGTCGTCAGGGAAGCTAATGAAAAACTGTTTTTT
TRBV5-1	TRBJ1-2	TRBD1	NA	CASSTGQVPYGYTF	TGCGCCAGCAGCACGGGACAGGTCCCCTATGGCTACACCTTC
TRBV2	TRBJ2-1	TRBD1	NA	CASTGQGARGEQFF	TGTGCCAGTACGGGACAGGGGGCGCGGGGTGAGCAGTTCTTC
TRBV14	TRBJ1-1	NA	NA	CAITRASTTEAFF	TGTGCCATCACTAGGGCGTCGACGACTGAAGCTTTCTTT
TRBV4-1	TRBJ2-7	NA	NA	CASRQPEGGDEQYF	TGCGCCAGCCGGCAACCTGAGGGCGGGGACGAGCAGTACTTC
TRBV18	TRBJ2-2	NA	NA	CASSREGFTGELFF	TGTGCCAGCTCAAGAGAGGGTTTCACCGGGGAGCTGTTTTTT
TRBV6-5	TRBJ1-1	TRBD1	NA	CASNPTGTFEAFF	TGTGCCAGCAACCCGACAGGGACCTTTGAAGCTTTCTTT
TRBV18	TRBJ2-3	NA	NA	CASSPEGFPTDTQYF	TGTGCCAGCTCACCAGAGGGATTTCCCACAGATACGCAGTATTTT
TRBV5-1	TRBJ2-7	TRBD1	NA	CASSSQGESEQYF	TGCGCCAGCAGCTCCCAGGGGGAGTCCGAGCAGTACTTC
TRBV6-6	TRBJ1-5	NA	NA	CASSYETADSNQPQHF	TGTGCCAGCAGTTATGAAACAGCGGATAGCAATCAGCCCCAGCATTTT
TRBV27	TRBJ1-5	NA	once	CASSPTGSDQPQHF	TGTGCCAGCTCTCCCACAGGGTCCGATCAGCCCCAGCATTTT
TRBV27	TRBJ2-7	NA	NA	CASSPEGVEQYF	TGTGCCAGCAGTCCCGAGGGTGTCGAGCAGTACTTC
TRBV28	TRBJ2-1	TRBD2	NA	CASSPQLAGEREQFF	TGTGCCAGCAGTCCCCAACTAGCGGGAGAGCGGGAGCAGTTCTTC
TRBV20-1	TRBJ2-1	TRBD2	NA	CSASTSHLAGVYNEQFF	TGCAGTGCTAGTACCTCGCATCTAGCGGGAGTATACAATGAGCAGTTCTTC
TRBV15	TRBJ1-5	NA	NA	CATSKEDGGNQPQHF	TGTGCCACCAGCAAGGAGGACGGCGGCAATCAGCCCCAGCATTTT
TRBV5-1	TRBJ1-3	NA	NA	CASSLGGQEDTIYF	TGCGCCAGCAGCTTGGGGGGGCAGGAAGACACCATATATTTT
TRBV11-3	TRBJ2-1	NA	few	CASSLAWERNEQFF	TGTGCCAGCAGCTTAGCTTGGGAGCGCAATGAGCAGTTCTTC
TRBV7-9	TRBJ2-1	TRBD1	NA	CASSLDFGTGGGNEQFF	TGTGCCAGCAGCTTAGACTTTGGGACAGGGGGCGGGAATGAGCAGTTCTTC
TRBV6-6	TRBJ1-2	TRBD1	NA	CASSSTGGRLNGYTF	TGTGCCAGCAGTTCCACAGGGGGTAGACTGAATGGCTACACCTTC